What follows are 6 T cell receptor beta chains derived from one specimen sequenced in a study of CD8 T cells in Susac syndrome. RNA amounts of 0.5 to 1 ug underwent reverse transcription with random hexamers. TCRdb reanalysed the immunoSEQ multiplex PCR reads using MiXCR and keeps one entry per CDR3 protein. The sample has a few hundred thousand distinct CDR3 sequences; 80% to 95% are singletons. Sequenced input: CD8+ T cells from PBMCs. The receptor source for this set is a human donor with multiple sclerosis.

This sequence joins TRBV5-4 and TRBJ2-7; no firm D call. Trimming stripped 2 bases from V and 6 bases from J, with 15 bases between. This CDR3 is 14 amino acids long. CDR1 and CDR2 from the germline V gene are SGHNT and YYREEE (reference sequence). The chain's CDR3 is CASSLSAALGEQYF. In nucleotides, the CDR3 is TGTGCCAGCAGCTTATCCGCGGCCCTTGGCGAGCAGTACTTC.

The J gene is TRBJ2-5, the V gene TRBV6-1, with D tentatively TRBD2 (6 bases). The germline CDR1 and CDR2 sequences are MNHNS and SASEGT. The CDR3 has 12 amino acids. The CDR3 nucleotides read TGTGCTGGAGGGTGGGGCGGGGAGACCCAGTACTTC. Its translation: CAGGWGGETQYF.

This sequence joins TRBV5-6 and TRBJ2-1; maybe TRBD2 (6 bases). CDR1 SGHDT and CDR2 YYEEEE come from the germline V gene. Trimming removed 7 bases from V and 0 bases from J, with 11 bases in between. The length of the CDR3 is 14 residues. The CDR3 region has the DNA TGTGCCAGCGGGGACTTGAGCTCCTACAATGAGCAGTTCTTC. It specifies CASGDLSSYNEQFF. The variable domain in full, with the rest retrieved from reference TRBV5-6 and TRBJ2-1, is DAGVTQSPTHLIKTRGQQVTLRCSPKSGHDTVSWYQQALGQGPQFIFQYYEEEERQRGNFPDRFSGHQFPNYSSELNVNALLLGDSALYLCASGDLSSYNEQFFGPGTRLTVL.

This clonotype was seen a single time. The V call is TRBV6-5, the J call TRBJ2-3, with TRBD2 matching 12 bases. V was pared by 2 bases and J by 2 bases, with 2 bases of the junction left unmatched. The length of the CDR3 is 16 residues. Germline lookup yields CDR1 MNHEY and CDR2 SVGAGI. The CDR3 DNA reads TGTGCCAGCAGTTACCTAGCGGGAGGGCCCACAGATACGCAGTATTTT. Its translation is CASSYLAGGPTDTQYF.

This chain's CDR3 is CASGGGGSPLHF. CDR3 DNA sequence: TGTGCCAGCGGGGGGGGCGGGTCACCCCTCCACTTT. The rearrangement uses TRBV12-3 or TRBV12-4 and TRBJ1-6, with D perhaps TRBD1 (6 bases). CDR3 length: 12 residues. V was trimmed by 8 bases and J by 10 bases, leaving 12 bases between them.

This clonotype was observed a single time. This chain uses TRBV15 with TRBJ2-7, with unresolved D. V was shortened by 0 bases and J by 3 bases, with 6 bases between the two germline ends. This CDR3 is 13 amino acids long. In germline, CDR1 is LNHNV, CDR2 YYDKDF (reference sequence). CDR3 residues: CATSRDRSYEQYF. The CDR3 DNA sequence: TGTGCCACCAGCAGAGATAGAAGCTACGAGCAGTACTTC.